The 4 T cell receptor beta chains below were found in one sample sequenced in a study of naive and memory T cell subsets. General study points: A few larger clonotypes appeared in naive repertoires, especially CD8, possibly memory cells re-expressing CD45RA.

Two oligonucleotides, mixed equimolar, formed the beta constant-region primer covering TRBC1 and TRBC2. Four rounds of PCR amplified the ligated cDNA using nested alpha and beta constant-region primers plus SP2. TCRdb reanalysed the UMI-ligation and nested PCR reads using MiXCR and keeps one entry per CDR3 protein. This table holds approximately 100,000 distinct CDR3 sequences, roughly 15% found once. No antigen is known for these receptors. What was sequenced was naive CD8+ T cells from blood. These receptors were taken from a human donor in good health.

This clonotype came up many times. The DNA for the CDR3 is TGTGCCAGCAGTTTGGTCGGCCGAAGCACAGATACGCAGTATTTT. Residues: CASSLVGRSTDTQYF. The genes are TRBV28 and TRBJ2-3, with no clear D. Germline assignment: CDR1 MDHEN and CDR2 SYDVKM. V gave up 3 bases and J gave up 0 bases, with 10 bases separating them. The CDR3 sequence is 15 residues long.

This clonotype has a handful of counts. This chain connects TRBV28 to TRBJ1-5; 9 nucleotides agree with TRBD1. V was clipped by 6 bases and J by 5 bases; unmatched bases: 8. This CDR3 has 15 residues. Germline CDR1 and CDR2: MDHEN and SYDVKM. The DNA of the CDR3 is TGTGCCAGCAGCATGGACAGGGGAGGCTATCAGCCCCAGCATTTT. Translated, it gives CASSMDRGGYQPQHF.

This clonotype was found a few times. The chain carries TRBV11-3 and TRBJ2-7; 8 nucleotides align to TRBD2. The CDR3 totals 13 residues. The trim removed 4 bases at V and 7 bases at J, leaving 6 bases unmatched. Germline V CDR1 and CDR2: SGHNT, YENEEA. CDR3 nucleotides: TGTGCCAGCAGCTGGGGACTAGAACAAGAGCAGTACTTC. Translation: CASSWGLEQEQYF.

This clonotype was observed a few times. The chain combines TRBV12-3 or TRBV12-4 with TRBJ1-1; D not certain. There are 14 residues in the CDR3. Trimming left V 3 bases short and J 6 bases short, with 14 bases between. CDR3 DNA: TGTGCCAGCAGTTTTAGAAGTACTTCTTCTGAAGCTTTCTTT. It is translated as CASSFRSTSSEAFF.